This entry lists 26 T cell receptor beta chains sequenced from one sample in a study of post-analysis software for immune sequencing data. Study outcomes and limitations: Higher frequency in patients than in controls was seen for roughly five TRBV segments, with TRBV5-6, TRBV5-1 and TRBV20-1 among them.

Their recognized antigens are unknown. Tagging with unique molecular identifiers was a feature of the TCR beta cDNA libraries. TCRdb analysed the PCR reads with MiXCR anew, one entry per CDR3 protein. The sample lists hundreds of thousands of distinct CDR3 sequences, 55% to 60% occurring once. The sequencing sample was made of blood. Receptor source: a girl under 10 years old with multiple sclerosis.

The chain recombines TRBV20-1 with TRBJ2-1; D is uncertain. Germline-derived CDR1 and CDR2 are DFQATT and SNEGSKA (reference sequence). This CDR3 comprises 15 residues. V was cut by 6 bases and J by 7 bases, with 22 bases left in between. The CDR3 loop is CSAQVIGDSANEQFF. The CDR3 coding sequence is TGCAGTGCCCAAGTCATAGGAGATTCGGCAAATGAGCAGTTCTTC.

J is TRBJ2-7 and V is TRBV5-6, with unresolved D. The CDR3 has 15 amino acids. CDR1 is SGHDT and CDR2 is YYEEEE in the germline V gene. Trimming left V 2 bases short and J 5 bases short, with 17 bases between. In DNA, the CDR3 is TGTGCCAGCAGCTTAATTAATCGTCAGATACACGAGCAGTACTTC. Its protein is CASSLINRQIHEQYF. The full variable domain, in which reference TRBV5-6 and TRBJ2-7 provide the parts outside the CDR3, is DAGVTQSPTHLIKTRGQQVTLRCSPKSGHDTVSWYQQALGQGPQFIFQYYEEEERQRGNFPDRFSGHQFPNYSSELNVNALLLGDSALYLCASSLINRQIHEQYFGPGTRLTVT.

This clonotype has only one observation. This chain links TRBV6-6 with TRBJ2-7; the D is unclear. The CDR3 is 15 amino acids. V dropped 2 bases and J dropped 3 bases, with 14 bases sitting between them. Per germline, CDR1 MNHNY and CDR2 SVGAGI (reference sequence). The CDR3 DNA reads TGTGCCAGCAGTTACCCCTCGGCCAACGACTACGAGCAGTACTTC. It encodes CASSYPSANDYEQYF.

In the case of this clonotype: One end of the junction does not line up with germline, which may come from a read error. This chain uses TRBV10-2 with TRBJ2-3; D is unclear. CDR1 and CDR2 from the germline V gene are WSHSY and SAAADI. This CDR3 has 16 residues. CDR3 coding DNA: TGCGCCAGCAGCGACTCCCTAGGGAAGCTGGCAGATACGCGGTATTTT. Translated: CASSDSLGKLADTRYF.

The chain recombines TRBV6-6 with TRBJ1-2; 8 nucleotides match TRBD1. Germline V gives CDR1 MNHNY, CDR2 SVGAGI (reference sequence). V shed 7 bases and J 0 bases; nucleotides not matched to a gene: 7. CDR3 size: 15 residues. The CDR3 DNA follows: TGTGCCAGCATGCACAGGGGGGAAGCTAACTATGGCTACACCTTC. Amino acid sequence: CASMHRGEANYGYTF.

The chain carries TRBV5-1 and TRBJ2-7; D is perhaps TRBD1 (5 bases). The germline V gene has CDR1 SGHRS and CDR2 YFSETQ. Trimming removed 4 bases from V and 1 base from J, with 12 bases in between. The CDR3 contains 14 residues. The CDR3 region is CASSLGDRSYEQYF. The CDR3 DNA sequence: TGCGCCAGCAGCCTTGGCGACAGATCCTACGAGCAGTACTTC.

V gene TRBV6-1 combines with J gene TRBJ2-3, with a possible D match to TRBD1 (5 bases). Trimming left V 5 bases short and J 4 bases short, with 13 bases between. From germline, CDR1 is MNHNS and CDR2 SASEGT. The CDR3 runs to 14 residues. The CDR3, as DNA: TGTGCCAGCAGTCCAGGGTTCGGGCCAGATACGCAGTATTTT. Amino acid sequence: CASSPGFGPDTQYF.

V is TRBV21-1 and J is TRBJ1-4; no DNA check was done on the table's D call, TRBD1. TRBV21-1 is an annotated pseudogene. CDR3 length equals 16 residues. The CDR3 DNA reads TGTGCCAGCAGTAAAGTGGGGCGGGGGCTGGGGGAAAAACTGTTTTTT. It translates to CASSKVGRGLGEKLFF.

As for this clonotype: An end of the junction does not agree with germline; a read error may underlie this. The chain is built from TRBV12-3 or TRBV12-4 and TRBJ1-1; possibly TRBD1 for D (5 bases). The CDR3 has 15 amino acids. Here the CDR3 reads CACRALTVMNTEAFF. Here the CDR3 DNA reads TGTGCCTGCAGGGCTCTCACAGTTATGAACACTGAAGCTTTCTTT.

CDR3 sequence reads: CPPGEQYF. In nucleotides, the CDR3 is TGTCCCCCGGGGGAGCAGTACTTC. The rearrangement links TRBV7-4 to TRBJ2-7, with D perhaps TRBD2 (5 bases). The CDR3 extends over 8 amino acids. The germline V gene encodes CDR1 SGHVT and CDR2 SQSDAQ.

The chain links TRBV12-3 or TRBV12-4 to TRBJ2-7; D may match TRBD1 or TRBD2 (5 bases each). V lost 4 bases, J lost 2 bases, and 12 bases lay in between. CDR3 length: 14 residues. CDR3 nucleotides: TGTGCCAGCAGTTGGGGACCGCCGCCCTACGAGCAGTACTTC. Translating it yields CASSWGPPPYEQYF.

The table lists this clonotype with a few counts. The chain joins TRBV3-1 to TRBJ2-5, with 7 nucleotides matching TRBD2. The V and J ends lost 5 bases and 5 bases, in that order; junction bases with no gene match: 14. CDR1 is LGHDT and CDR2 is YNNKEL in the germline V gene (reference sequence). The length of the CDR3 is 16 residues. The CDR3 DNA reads TGTGCCAGCAGCTCGCCAGGGAGTGCGGGGGAGGAGACCCAGTACTTC. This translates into CASSSPGSAGEETQYF.

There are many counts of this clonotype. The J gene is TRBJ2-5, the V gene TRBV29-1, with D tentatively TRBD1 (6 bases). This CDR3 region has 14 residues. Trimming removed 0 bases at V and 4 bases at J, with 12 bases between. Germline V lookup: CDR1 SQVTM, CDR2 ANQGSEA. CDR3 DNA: TGCAGCGTTGAAGATCGGCAGGGGAGAGAGACCCAGTACTTC. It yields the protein CSVEDRQGRETQYF.

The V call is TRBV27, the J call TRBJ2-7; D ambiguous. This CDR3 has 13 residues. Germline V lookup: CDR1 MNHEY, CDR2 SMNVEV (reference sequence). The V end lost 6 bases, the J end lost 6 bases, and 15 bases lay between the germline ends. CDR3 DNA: TGTGCCAGCAGCTCAGGCGGCAGCGCCGAGCAGTACTTC. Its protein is CASSSGGSAEQYF.

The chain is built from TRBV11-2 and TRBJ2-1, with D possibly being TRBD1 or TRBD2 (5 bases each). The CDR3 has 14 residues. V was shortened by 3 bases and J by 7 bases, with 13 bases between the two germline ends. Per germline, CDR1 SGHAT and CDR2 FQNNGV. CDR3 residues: CASSLSWGKNEQFF. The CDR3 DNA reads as TGTGCCAGCAGCTTGAGCTGGGGGAAAAATGAGCAGTTCTTC.

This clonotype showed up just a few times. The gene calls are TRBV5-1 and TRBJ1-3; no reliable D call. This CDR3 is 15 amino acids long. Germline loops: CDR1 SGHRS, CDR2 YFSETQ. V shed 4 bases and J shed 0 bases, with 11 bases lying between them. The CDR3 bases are TGCGCCAGCAGCGTAGACGCGCACTCTGGAAACACCATATATTTT. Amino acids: CASSVDAHSGNTIYF. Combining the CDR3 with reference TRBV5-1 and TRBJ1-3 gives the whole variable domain KAGVTQTPRYLIKTRGQQVTLSCSPISGHRSVSWYQQTPGQGLQFLFEYFSETQRNKGNFPGRFSGRQFSNSRSEMNVSTLELGDSALYLCASSVDAHSGNTIYFGEGSWLTVV.

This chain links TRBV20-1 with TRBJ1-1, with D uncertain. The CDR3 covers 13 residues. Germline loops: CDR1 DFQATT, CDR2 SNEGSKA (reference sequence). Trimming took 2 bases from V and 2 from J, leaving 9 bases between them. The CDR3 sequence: CSARRRLNTEAFF. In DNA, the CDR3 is TGCAGTGCTAGACGGCGGCTTAACACTGAAGCTTTCTTT.

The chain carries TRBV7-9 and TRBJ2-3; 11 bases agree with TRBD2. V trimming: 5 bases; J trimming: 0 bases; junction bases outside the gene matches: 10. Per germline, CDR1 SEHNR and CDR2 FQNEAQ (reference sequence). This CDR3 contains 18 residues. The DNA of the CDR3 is TGTGCCAGCAGCCTCACTAGCGGGGGACTCCGTAGCACAGATACGCAGTATTTT. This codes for CASSLTSGGLRSTDTQYF.

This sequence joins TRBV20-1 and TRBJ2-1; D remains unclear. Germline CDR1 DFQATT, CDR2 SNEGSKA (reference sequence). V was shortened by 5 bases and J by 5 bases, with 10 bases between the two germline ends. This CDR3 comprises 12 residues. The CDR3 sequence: CSAWIRNNEQFF. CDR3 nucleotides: TGCAGTGCTTGGATTAGGAACAATGAGCAGTTCTTC.

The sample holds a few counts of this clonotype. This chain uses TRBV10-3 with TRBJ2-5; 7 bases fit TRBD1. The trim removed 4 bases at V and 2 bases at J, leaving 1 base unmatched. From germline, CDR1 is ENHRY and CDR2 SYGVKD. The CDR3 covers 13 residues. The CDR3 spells CAISGDSQETQYF. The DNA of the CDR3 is TGTGCCATCAGTGGGGACAGTCAAGAGACCCAGTACTTC.

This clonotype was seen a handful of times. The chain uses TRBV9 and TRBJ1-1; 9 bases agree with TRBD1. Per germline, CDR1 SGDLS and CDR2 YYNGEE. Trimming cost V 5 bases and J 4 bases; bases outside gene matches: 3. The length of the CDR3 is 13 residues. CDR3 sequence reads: CASRGQGSTEAFF. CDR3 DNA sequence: TGTGCCAGCAGGGGACAGGGCAGCACTGAAGCTTTCTTT.

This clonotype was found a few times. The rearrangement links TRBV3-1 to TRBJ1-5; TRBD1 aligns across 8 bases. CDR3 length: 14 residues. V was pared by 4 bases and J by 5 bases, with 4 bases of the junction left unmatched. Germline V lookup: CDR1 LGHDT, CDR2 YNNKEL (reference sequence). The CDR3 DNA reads TGTGCCAGCAGCCGGACAGGGAAGGATCAGCCCCAGCATTTT. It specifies CASSRTGKDQPQHF.

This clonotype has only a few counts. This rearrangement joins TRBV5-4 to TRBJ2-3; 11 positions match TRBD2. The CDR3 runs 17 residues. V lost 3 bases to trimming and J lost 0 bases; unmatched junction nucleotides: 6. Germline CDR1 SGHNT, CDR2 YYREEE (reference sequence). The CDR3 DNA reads TGTGCCAGCAGCTCCCGACTAGCGGGGACTAGCACAGATACGCAGTATTTT. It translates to CASSSRLAGTSTDTQYF.

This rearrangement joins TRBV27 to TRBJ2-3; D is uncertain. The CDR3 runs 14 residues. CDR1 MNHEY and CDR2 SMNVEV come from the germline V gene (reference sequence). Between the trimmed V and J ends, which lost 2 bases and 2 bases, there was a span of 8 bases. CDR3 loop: CASSLSATTDTQYF. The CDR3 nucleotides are TGTGCCAGCAGTTTAAGTGCGACCACAGATACGCAGTATTTT.

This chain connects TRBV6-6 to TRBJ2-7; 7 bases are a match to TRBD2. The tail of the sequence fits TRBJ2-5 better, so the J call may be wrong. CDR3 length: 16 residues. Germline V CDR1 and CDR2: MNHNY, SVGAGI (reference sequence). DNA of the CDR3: TGTGCCAGCACCCCTACGGGGGGAGAGAGAGGAAAGACCCAGTACTTC. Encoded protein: CASTPTGGERGKTQYF.

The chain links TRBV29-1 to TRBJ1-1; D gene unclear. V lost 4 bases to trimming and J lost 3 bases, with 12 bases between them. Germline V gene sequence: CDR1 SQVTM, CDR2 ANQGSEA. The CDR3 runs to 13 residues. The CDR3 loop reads CSVVRRMDTEAFF. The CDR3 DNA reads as TGCAGCGTTGTACGGCGGATGGACACTGAAGCTTTCTTT. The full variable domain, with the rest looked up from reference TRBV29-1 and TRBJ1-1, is SAVISQKPSRDICQRGTSLTIQCQVDSQVTMMFWYRQQPGQSLTLIATANQGSEATYESGFVIDKFPISRPNLTFSTLTVSNMSPEDSSIYLCSVVRRMDTEAFFGQGTRLTVV.